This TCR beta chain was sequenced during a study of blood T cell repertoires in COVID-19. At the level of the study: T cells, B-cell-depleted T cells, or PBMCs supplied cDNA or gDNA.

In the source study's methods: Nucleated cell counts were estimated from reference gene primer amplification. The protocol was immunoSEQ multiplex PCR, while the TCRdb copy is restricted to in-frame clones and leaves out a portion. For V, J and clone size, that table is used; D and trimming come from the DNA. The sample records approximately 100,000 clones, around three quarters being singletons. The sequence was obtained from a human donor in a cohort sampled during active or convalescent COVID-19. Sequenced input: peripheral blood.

CDR3 nucleotide sequence: TGTGCCAGCAGCTTGACAGGGGCCGGGAACTATGGCTACACCTTC. It encodes CASSLTGAGNYGYTF. The chain recombines TRBV27 with TRBJ1-2; 8 positions agree with TRBD1. Germline V lookup: CDR1 MNHEY, CDR2 SMNVEV (reference sequence). J lost 2 bases, V lost 6 bases, and 8 bases had no gene match. CDR3 length: 15 residues.